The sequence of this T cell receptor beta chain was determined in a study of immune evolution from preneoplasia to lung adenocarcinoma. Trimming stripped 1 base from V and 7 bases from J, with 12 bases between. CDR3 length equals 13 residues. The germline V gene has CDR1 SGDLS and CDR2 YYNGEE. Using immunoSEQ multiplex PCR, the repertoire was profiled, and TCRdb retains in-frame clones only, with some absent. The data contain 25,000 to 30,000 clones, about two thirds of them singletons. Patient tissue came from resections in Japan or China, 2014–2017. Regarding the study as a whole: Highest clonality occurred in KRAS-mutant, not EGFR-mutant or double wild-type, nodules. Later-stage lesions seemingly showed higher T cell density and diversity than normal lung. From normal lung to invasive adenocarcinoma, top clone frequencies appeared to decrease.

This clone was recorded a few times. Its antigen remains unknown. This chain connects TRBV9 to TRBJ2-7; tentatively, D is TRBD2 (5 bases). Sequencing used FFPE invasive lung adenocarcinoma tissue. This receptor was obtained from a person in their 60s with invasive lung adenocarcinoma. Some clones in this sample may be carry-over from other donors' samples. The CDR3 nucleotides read TGTGCCAGCAGCGTAATCGAGGGTTCGGAGCAGTACTTC. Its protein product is CASSVIEGSEQYF.